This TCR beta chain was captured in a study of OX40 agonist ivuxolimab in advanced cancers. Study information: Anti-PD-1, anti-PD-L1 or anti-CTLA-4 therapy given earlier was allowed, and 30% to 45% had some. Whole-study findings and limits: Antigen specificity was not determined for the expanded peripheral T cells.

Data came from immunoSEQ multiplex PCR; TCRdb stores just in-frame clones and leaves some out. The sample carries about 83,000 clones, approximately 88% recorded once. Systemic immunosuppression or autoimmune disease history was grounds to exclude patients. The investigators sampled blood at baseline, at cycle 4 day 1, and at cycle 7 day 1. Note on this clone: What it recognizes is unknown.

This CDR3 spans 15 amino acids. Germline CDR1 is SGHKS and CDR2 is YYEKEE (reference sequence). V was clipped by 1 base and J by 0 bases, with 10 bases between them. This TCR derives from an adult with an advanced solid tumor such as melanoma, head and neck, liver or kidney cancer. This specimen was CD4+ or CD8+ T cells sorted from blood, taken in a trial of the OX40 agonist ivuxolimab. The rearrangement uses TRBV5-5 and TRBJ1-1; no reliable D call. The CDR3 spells CASSLQYQMNTEAFF. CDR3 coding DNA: TGTGCCAGCAGCTTGCAATATCAGATGAACACTGAAGCTTTCTTT.